Described below is a single TCR beta chain sequence and its context. Other DNA sequences within the sample encode an identical CDR3. Sequenced by immunoSEQ multiplex PCR; TCRdb stores in-frame clones only, minus some. This table holds about 260,000 clones, roughly 84% found once. The CDR3 is made up of 14 amino acids. Germline assignment: CDR1 SGHRS and CDR2 YFSETQ. V lost 0 bases, J lost 5 bases, and 4 bases stayed unmatched. The sample is drawn from a study of blood T cell repertoires in COVID-19. For the study at large: PBMCs, B-cell-depleted T cells, or T cells provided the cDNA or gDNA that made up the material.

The V and J genes are TRBV5-1 and TRBJ2-5, with 7 positions matching TRBD2. This TCR came from a middle-aged woman who had recovered from COVID-19. Sequenced input: peripheral blood. The CDR3 loop reads CASSLGQRGETQYF. The CDR3 nucleotides are TGCGCCAGCAGCTTGGGGCAGCGGGGTGAGACCCAGTACTTC.